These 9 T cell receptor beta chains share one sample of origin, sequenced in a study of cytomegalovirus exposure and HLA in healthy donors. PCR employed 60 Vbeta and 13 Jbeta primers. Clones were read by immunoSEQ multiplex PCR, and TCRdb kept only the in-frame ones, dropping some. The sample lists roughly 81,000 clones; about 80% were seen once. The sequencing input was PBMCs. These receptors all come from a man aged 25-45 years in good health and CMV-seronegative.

DNA of the CDR3: TGTGCCAGCAGTTACCCTAGCGGGGGGCCACAAGAGACCCAGTACTTC. This codes for CASSYPSGGPQETQYF. This chain joins TRBV6-6 and TRBJ2-5; 11 nucleotides align to TRBD2. From germline, CDR1 is MNHNY and CDR2 SVGAGI (reference sequence). Trimming at V came to 2 bases and at J to 2 bases, leaving 4 bases not matched to a gene. CDR3 size: 16 residues.

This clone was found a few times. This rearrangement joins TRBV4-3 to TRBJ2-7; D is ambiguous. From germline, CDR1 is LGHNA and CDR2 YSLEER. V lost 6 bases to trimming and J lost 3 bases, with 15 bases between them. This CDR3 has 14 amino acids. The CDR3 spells CASSWQVIIYEQYF. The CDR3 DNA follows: TGCGCCAGCAGTTGGCAGGTCATCATCTACGAGCAGTACTTC.

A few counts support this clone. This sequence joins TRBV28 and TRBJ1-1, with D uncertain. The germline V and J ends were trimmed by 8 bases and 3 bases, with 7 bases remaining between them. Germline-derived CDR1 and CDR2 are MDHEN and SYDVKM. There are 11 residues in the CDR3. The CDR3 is CASLSYTEAFF. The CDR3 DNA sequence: TGTGCCAGCCTTTCCTACACTGAAGCTTTCTTT.

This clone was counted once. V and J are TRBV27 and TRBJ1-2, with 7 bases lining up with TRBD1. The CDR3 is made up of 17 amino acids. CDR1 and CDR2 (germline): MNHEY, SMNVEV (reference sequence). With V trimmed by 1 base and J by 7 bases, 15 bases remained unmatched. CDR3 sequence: CASSLYSGQGVGGGYTF. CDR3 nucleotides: TGTGCCAGCAGTTTATACTCAGGGCAGGGGGTGGGCGGTGGCTACACCTTC.

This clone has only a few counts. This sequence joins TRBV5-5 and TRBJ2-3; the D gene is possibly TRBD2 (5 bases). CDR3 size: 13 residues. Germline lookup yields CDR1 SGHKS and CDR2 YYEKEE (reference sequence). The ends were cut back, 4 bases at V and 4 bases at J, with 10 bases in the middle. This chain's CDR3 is CASSAEVADTQYF. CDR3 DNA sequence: TGTGCCAGCAGCGCGGAGGTCGCAGATACGCAGTATTTT.

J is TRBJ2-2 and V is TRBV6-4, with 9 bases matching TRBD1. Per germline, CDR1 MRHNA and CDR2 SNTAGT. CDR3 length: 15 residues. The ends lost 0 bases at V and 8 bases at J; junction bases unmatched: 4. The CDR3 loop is CASSDSGQGGGELFF. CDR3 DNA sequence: TGTGCCAGCAGTGACTCGGGACAGGGAGGAGGGGAGCTGTTTTTT.

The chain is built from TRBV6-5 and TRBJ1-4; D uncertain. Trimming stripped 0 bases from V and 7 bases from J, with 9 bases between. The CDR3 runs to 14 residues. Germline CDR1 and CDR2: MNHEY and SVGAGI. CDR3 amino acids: CASSYSLGSEKLFF. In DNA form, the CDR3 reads TGTGCCAGCAGTTACTCGCTAGGGAGTGAAAAACTGTTTTTT.

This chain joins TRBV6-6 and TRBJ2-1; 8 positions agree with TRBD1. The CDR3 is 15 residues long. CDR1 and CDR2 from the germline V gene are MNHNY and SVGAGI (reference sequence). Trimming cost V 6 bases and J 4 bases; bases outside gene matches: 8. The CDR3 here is CASRRGQGAYNEQFF. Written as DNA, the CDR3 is TGTGCCAGCAGACGAGGACAGGGAGCGTACAATGAGCAGTTCTTC.

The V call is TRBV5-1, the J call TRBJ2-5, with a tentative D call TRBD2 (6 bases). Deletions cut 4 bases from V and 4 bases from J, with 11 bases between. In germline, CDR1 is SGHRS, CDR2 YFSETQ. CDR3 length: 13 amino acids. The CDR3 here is CASSPEGIETQYF. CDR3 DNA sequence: TGCGCCAGCAGCCCGGAGGGTATAGAGACCCAGTACTTC.